Each of the 21 T cell receptor beta chains below was sequenced from the same sample in a study of blood T cell repertoires in COVID-19. Only in-frame clones appear in the TCRdb table, and some are missing; sequencing was by immunoSEQ multiplex PCR. This table has 210,000 or so clones, 86% appearing once. The specimen was peripheral blood. Source of these receptors: a man aged 50-60 years with acute or convalescent COVID-19.

The V and J genes are TRBV3-1 (or the pseudogene TRBV3-2) and TRBJ2-5; TRBD1 is a possible D gene (6 bases). From germline, CDR1 is LGHDT and CDR2 YNNKEL (reference sequence). Trimming took off 0 bases at V and 2 bases at J, with 10 bases between the two ends. This CDR3 has 15 amino acids. The CDR3 protein is CASSQELQGQETQYF. The DNA for the CDR3 is TGTGCCAGCAGCCAAGAATTACAGGGACAAGAGACCCAGTACTTC.

As to this clone: The junction does not match germline at one end; this may be a read error. The rearrangement uses TRBV6-6 and TRBJ1-3; 9 bases fit TRBD1. The germline V gene encodes CDR1 MNHNY and CDR2 SVGAGI (reference sequence). This CDR3 is 15 amino acids long. The CDR3 region has the DNA TGTGCCAGCAGAGGGACAGGGACTTCTGAAAACACCATATATTTT. Translation: CASRGTGTSENTIYF.

The chain employs TRBV6-6 and TRBJ1-1, with 7 bases matching TRBD1. V shed 6 bases, J shed 1 base, and the junction held 5 bases outside the gene matches. Germline loops: CDR1 MNHNY, CDR2 SVGAGI (reference sequence). There are 14 residues in the CDR3. CDR3 in DNA: TGTGCCAGCAGGCCACAGGGGACGAACACTGAAGCTTTCTTT. Translating it yields CASRPQGTNTEAFF.

The chain has TRBV5-1 and TRBJ2-7; D perhaps matches TRBD1 (6 bases). Trimming pared 0 bases from V and 0 bases from J, leaving 7 bases between. The CDR3 runs to 14 residues. From germline, CDR1 is SGHRS and CDR2 YFSETQ. The CDR3 DNA is TGCGCCAGCAGCTTGGGGACAGTCTCCTACGAGCAGTACTTC. The encoded protein is CASSLGTVSYEQYF.

The V and J genes are TRBV19 and TRBJ2-6, with D perhaps matching TRBD1 (5 bases). Trimming took off 5 bases at V and 2 bases at J, with 10 bases between the two ends. CDR1 is LNHDA, CDR2 SQIVND, per germline (reference sequence). The CDR3 is made up of 15 amino acids. The CDR3 protein is CASSVQETGANVLTF. CDR3 DNA: TGTGCCAGTAGTGTACAGGAAACTGGGGCCAACGTCCTGACTTTC. Drawing the rest from reference TRBV19 and TRBJ2-6, the complete variable domain is DGGITQSPKYLFRKEGQNVTLSCEQNLNHDAMYWYRQDPGQGLRLIYYSQIVNDFQKGDIAEGYSVSREKKESFPLTVTSAQKNPTAFYLCASSVQETGANVLTFGAGSRLTVL.

This clone was found once. The chain recombines TRBV19 with TRBJ1-2, with a tentative D call TRBD1 (5 bases). Germline CDR1 and CDR2: LNHDA and SQIVND (reference sequence). The ends were cut back, 8 bases at V and 4 bases at J, with 17 bases in the middle. The CDR3 totals 14 residues. CDR3: CASWAGGQGYGYTF. CDR3 DNA: TGTGCCAGTTGGGCGGGAGGACAAGGCTATGGCTACACCTTC.

The V and J genes are TRBV5-5 and TRBJ2-3, with D perhaps TRBD2 (5 bases). The CDR3 runs 16 residues. Trimming stripped 0 bases from V and 2 bases from J, with 13 bases between. CDR1 SGHKS and CDR2 YYEKEE come from the germline V gene (reference sequence). Here the CDR3 DNA reads TGTGCCAGCAGCTTGGGAGGGATGGGGAACACAGATACGCAGTATTTT. Amino acids: CASSLGGMGNTDTQYF.

The chain uses TRBV6-6 and TRBJ2-5; maybe TRBD2 (5 bases). This CDR3 is 14 amino acids long. V dropped 7 bases and J dropped 10 bases, with 22 bases sitting between them. The germline V gene has CDR1 MNHNY and CDR2 SVGAGI (reference sequence). The CDR3 DNA follows: TGTGCCAGCAAGAATATGGGCCCGGAGGCGAGCCAGTACTTC. This codes for CASKNMGPEASQYF.

The chain joins TRBV5-5 to TRBJ2-2, with a weak D call TRBD2 (5 bases). The germline gives CDR1 SGHKS, CDR2 YYEKEE (reference sequence). V lost 0 bases and J 1 base, leaving 10 bases between the germline ends. The CDR3 runs 16 residues. This chain's CDR3 is CASSLGASWNTGELFF. DNA of the CDR3: TGTGCCAGCAGCTTGGGGGCTAGCTGGAACACCGGGGAGCTGTTTTTT.

The chain carries TRBV20-1 and TRBJ2-2, with 7 nucleotides matching TRBD2. Germline assignment: CDR1 DFQATT and CDR2 SNEGSKA (reference sequence). V shed 3 bases, J shed 6 bases, and the junction held 1 base outside the gene matches. The CDR3 is made up of 12 amino acids. The CDR3 region is CSASAGAGELFF. CDR3 coding DNA: TGCAGTGCTAGTGCGGGGGCCGGGGAGCTGTTTTTT.

This clone was seen a single time. This chain uses TRBV5-8 with TRBJ2-1; 8 nucleotides match TRBD2. This CDR3 region has 14 residues. CDR1 is SGHTS, CDR2 YDEGEE, per germline. The V gene end was trimmed by 9 bases and the J gene end by 2 bases; junction bases not matched to a gene: 7. This CDR3 reads CATQRGSTYNEQFF. CDR3 DNA sequence: TGTGCCACCCAGCGGGGGTCCACCTACAATGAGCAGTTCTTC.

This clone was observed a handful of times. The chain combines TRBV3-1 (or the pseudogene TRBV3-2) with TRBJ1-2; perhaps TRBD1 as D (5 bases). CDR1 is LGHDT and CDR2 is YNNKEL in the germline V gene (reference sequence). The V end was cut by 4 bases, the J end by 5 bases, with 14 bases between. The CDR3 length is 14 residues. CDR3 nucleotides: TGTGCCAGCAGCCGGAAGGGGCCCTTATATGGCTACACCTTC. This codes for CASSRKGPLYGYTF.

The rearrangement links TRBV12-5 to TRBJ2-7; 10 bases agree with TRBD1. This CDR3 spans 14 amino acids. Unmatched junction bases numbered 6, after V lost 5 bases and J lost 5 bases. From germline, CDR1 is LGHNT and CDR2 FRNRAP. In DNA form, the CDR3 reads TGTGCTAGTGGTCCTGACAGGGGGCGAGACGAGCAGTACTTC. It encodes CASGPDRGRDEQYF.

The genes are TRBV19 and TRBJ1-1, with TRBD1 matching 9 bases. Germline trimming cut 7 bases from V and 0 bases from J; bases unmatched to any gene: 3. Germline CDR1 LNHDA, CDR2 SQIVND (reference sequence). The CDR3 has 14 residues. The CDR3 loop is CASNRDRVNTEAFF. As DNA, the CDR3 is TGTGCCAGTAATCGGGACAGGGTGAACACTGAAGCTTTCTTT.

This clone was seen a few times. This chain uses TRBV6-5 with TRBJ2-7; TRBD1 agrees at 9 bases. V was pared by 4 bases and J by 3 bases, with 1 base of the junction left unmatched. Germline CDR1 MNHEY, CDR2 SVGAGI. The CDR3 length is 13 residues. CDR3 sequence (DNA): TGTGCCAGCAGTTCGACAGGGGGCTACGAGCAGTACTTC. Its protein is CASSSTGGYEQYF.

V usage is TRBV18 and J usage is TRBJ1-2; D is unresolved. Germline lookup yields CDR1 KGHSH and CDR2 LQKENI. The CDR3 consists of 16 residues. V gave up 3 bases and J gave up 6 bases, with 20 bases separating them. The CDR3 DNA follows: TGTGCCAGCTCACCCCTCCCGAATATTGGCAGTAATGGCTACACCTTC. Amino acid sequence: CASSPLPNIGSNGYTF.

This chain uses TRBV6-5 with TRBJ1-2; 8 nucleotides agree with TRBD1. This CDR3 comprises 13 residues. CDR1 is MNHEY, CDR2 SVGAGI, per germline. Unmatched junction bases numbered 5, after V lost 5 bases and J lost 6 bases. In nucleotides, the CDR3 is TGTGCCAGCAGTCCCCAGGGGGCCGATGGCTACACCTTC. It is translated as CASSPQGADGYTF.

The chain combines TRBV5-1 with TRBJ2-3, with D perhaps matching TRBD2 (5 bases). The CDR3 totals 15 residues. Per the germline V gene, CDR1 is SGHRS and CDR2 is YFSETQ. Trimming removed 0 bases at V and 2 bases at J, with 10 bases between. This CDR3 reads CASSLALAPTDTQYF. The CDR3 region has the DNA TGCGCCAGCAGCTTGGCCCTAGCTCCCACAGATACGCAGTATTTT.

The count of this clone is one. The rearrangement joins TRBV5-6 to TRBJ1-2, with a tentative D call TRBD1 (5 bases). CDR1 SGHDT and CDR2 YYEEEE come from the germline V gene. There are 13 residues in the CDR3. V lost 4 bases and J 1 base, leaving 8 bases between the germline ends. The DNA for the CDR3 is TGTGCCAGCAGCGGTACAGGTAACTATGGCTACACCTTC. It translates to CASSGTGNYGYTF. Complete variable domain (other parts from reference TRBV5-6 and TRBJ1-2): DAGVTQSPTHLIKTRGQQVTLRCSPKSGHDTVSWYQQALGQGPQFIFQYYEEEERQRGNFPDRFSGHQFPNYSSELNVNALLLGDSALYLCASSGTGNYGYTFGSGTRLTVV.

The CDR3 spells CAPGRDPNTEAFF. The CDR3 DNA is TGTGCCCCCGGCAGGGATCCGAACACTGAAGCTTTCTTT. The chain couples TRBV7-9 to TRBJ1-1, with D possibly being TRBD1 (5 bases). Germline CDR1 is SEHNR and CDR2 is FQNEAQ (reference sequence). This CDR3 spans 13 amino acids. V lost 11 bases and J lost 1, with 14 bases in between.

J is TRBJ2-5 and V is TRBV7-7; 8 nucleotides align to TRBD1. The V gene's germline CDR1 is SSHAT and CDR2 FNYEAQ (reference sequence). Trimming at V came to 5 bases and at J to 5 bases, leaving 13 bases not matched to a gene. The CDR3 runs to 16 residues. CDR3: CASSRTGMGGVETQYF. The CDR3 DNA follows: TGTGCCAGCAGCCGGACAGGGATGGGGGGTGTCGAGACCCAGTACTTC.